One T cell receptor (beta chain) is described in this entry. The clone's antigen remains unknown. No base qualities exist here, and no much larger clone lies one base off it. Donors were healthy HIV-negative adults with no recently reported acute infections or vaccinations. Only Caucasian adults living in Nashville, Tennessee, USA were represented among the donors. CD4+ T cells were enriched by magnetic negative selection; naive cells were then positively selected on CD45RA, and the negative fraction formed the memory subset. After blood collection by leukapheresis, PBMCs were isolated using Ficoll-Histopaque density gradient centrifugation and then cryopreserved in the vapor phase of liquid nitrogen. Purity and quantity of every magnetically sorted T cell population were checked by analytical flow cytometry. From each sorted fraction, genomic DNA was isolated and quantified by UV absorbance on a Nanodrop 2000c.

This record belongs to a study of shared clonotypes between healthy human individuals (dated by TCRdb to the early 2020s). Study-wide context: Two women and a few men aged 18 to 49 years were included in the cohort. Per donor, three plates each were used for CD4 naive and CD4 memory, two for CD8 naive, and one for CD8 memory. To estimate repertoire size and how much clonotype sharing occurs between individuals, the study deeply sequenced the blood TCR repertoires of several healthy adults. Different laboratories and diverse techniques were used to prepare libraries and sequence TCR repertoires, to increase sequencing depth and limit assay-specific biases. Leukapheresis yielded between about 0.85 and 9.5 billion PBMCs per donor. General findings and caveats noted by the study authors: Incomplete sequencing was indicated by rarefaction of sorted-subset datasets, despite the large sequencing depth. About 5% of naive CD4, more than 3% of naive CD8, approximately 2.2% of memory CD4, and 0.4% of memory CD8 clonotypes were shared across a few donors. Only blood was sampled, and tissue TCR repertoires likely differ from those in blood. Larger estimated clonotype richness was generally found for naive subsets than for memory subsets. Because the study included only a small number of donors, the genetic and exposure-history diversity represented was limited. Pairwise subsampling led to the expectation that sequencing depth would affect the degree of clonotype sharing among donors. Compared with non-shared clonotypes, the clonotypes found in all four sorted-subset donors had higher generation probabilities.

From the cysteine up to the phenylalanine, the CDR3 has a length of 14 residues. The CDR3 DNA has 42 bases and is translated from base 1. Sequences SGHTA (CDR1) and FQGTGA (CDR2) are obtained from the germline V gene. Trimming accounts for 8 bases at V and 8 bases at J, while the number of junction bases matched to no gene is 9. Using the deep immunoSEQ assay, TCR CDR3 regions were amplified from genomic DNA by multiplex PCR. Extracted genomic DNA from each cell subset was spread evenly across all wells of several immunoSEQ 96-well plates, with each plate serving as a replicate. Each replicate PCR for sorted subsets received around 0.2 ug genomic DNA, equal to 28,000 or so T cell genomes. Purified libraries were quantified with a Qubit 3.0 fluorometer, sized on a Bioanalyzer 2100, and re-quantified with the KAPA Library Quantification kit. A separate single-read 150-cycle Illumina NextSeq 550 flow cell was used to sequence each immunoSEQ 96-well plate. In the paper's pipeline: The immunoSEQ output contained only junctional sequences without quality scores, so filtering could not match that applied to full-length reads. To assign V/J genes and CDR3, sequences were annotated against IMGT germline references using PyIR, a Python wrapper for IgBLAST v1.9. Reads with weak V/J assignments (E-value above 1e-6), missing CDR3, stop codons, out-of-frame junctions, or ambiguous translated residues were removed. V3J clonotypes were defined as sequences sharing an identical inferred V gene, J gene, and CDR3 amino acid sequence. The percentage overlap between two repertoires was calculated by dividing the number of shared unique clonotypes by the size of the smaller repertoire. Three approaches were used to assess repertoire richness: RTK rarefaction, the Chao1 estimator, and Recon v2.1 estimates of unobserved clonotypes. For all TCRbeta clonotypes obtained by the gDNA method from a few donors, generation probabilities were computed with OLGA. TCRdb holds this immuneACCESS table with in-frame rearrangements only. Some clones are missing; in checked studies, unresolved V genes explain under half, and the rest has no known cause. That table gives V, J and clone size, and the DNA gave D and trimming. This sample holds roughly 640,000 clones; about 96% were observed only once. The ten largest clones add up to 0.045% to 0.07% of the sample.

The sequencing input was naive CD4+ T cells sorted from blood. In the paper's terms, the cell subset or site label means: CD45RA+ positively selected. The V and J genes are TRBV7-3 and TRBJ2-2, and 9 junctional nucleotides match TRBD2. The source is a woman in her 30s in good health. The sequenced DNA is TGTGCCAGCTGCGAGGCGGGAGGGCCTGGGGAGCTGTTTTTT. Translation gives CASCEAGGPGELFF.